This T cell receptor (beta chain) stems from a study of T cells in localized non-small cell lung cancer. Assay: immunoSEQ multiplex PCR; the TCRdb copy retains only in-frame clones and omits some. In the table there are fewer than 3,000 clones, more than 20% of which are singletons. Study-level points and caveats: Because researchers sequenced only one region of the tumor, heterogeneity is still possible. There was higher T cell clonality in uninvolved adjacent lung than in tumor, and it was highest there.

The sample holds a few counts of this clone. What it recognizes is unknown. The CDR3 runs 16 residues. CDR1 MNHGY and CDR2 SAAAGT come from the germline V gene. V was trimmed by 6 bases and J by 0 bases, leaving 16 bases between them. The V gene is TRBV6-8, the J gene TRBJ2-3; tentative D call: TRBD1 (6 bases). This sequence originates from a woman aged 35 to 70 with stage I squamous cell lung carcinoma. Source: lung tumor tissue, taken before any cancer treatment. The CDR3, as DNA: TGTGCCAGCAGACCGCACAGGGCACCTAGCACAGATACGCAGTATTTT. It is translated as CASRPHRAPSTDTQYF.